This TCR beta chain was recovered during a study of cytomegalovirus exposure and HLA in healthy donors. Comment on this clone: Its antigen is undetermined.

Study-level results: A later look showed TCR association rates differing by HLA locus, highest for DRB1 and lowest for HLA-C. Accurate prediction of most subjects' HLA-A and HLA-B alleles from TCR beta sequences was reported. A list of 150 or so TCR beta chains associated with cytomegalovirus was given.

PCR used 60 Vbeta primers and 13 Jbeta primers. The assay was immunoSEQ multiplex PCR, and TCRdb's table has in-frame clones only and misses some. Seen here are approximately 140,000 clones, 88% observed once, and the top ten hold roughly 0.5%. The V gene's germline CDR1 is SGHVS and CDR2 FNYEAQ. V lost 5 bases and J lost 12; bases outside the gene matches: 5. This CDR3 has 11 amino acids. Source material: PBMCs. This chain uses TRBV7-6 with TRBJ2-3, with 7 bases fitting TRBD2. This clonotype was obtained from a middle-aged woman in good health and CMV-seronegative. CDR3 coding DNA: TGTGCCAGCAGCGCGGGAGTATTACAGTATTTT. Its translation is CASSAGVLQYF.